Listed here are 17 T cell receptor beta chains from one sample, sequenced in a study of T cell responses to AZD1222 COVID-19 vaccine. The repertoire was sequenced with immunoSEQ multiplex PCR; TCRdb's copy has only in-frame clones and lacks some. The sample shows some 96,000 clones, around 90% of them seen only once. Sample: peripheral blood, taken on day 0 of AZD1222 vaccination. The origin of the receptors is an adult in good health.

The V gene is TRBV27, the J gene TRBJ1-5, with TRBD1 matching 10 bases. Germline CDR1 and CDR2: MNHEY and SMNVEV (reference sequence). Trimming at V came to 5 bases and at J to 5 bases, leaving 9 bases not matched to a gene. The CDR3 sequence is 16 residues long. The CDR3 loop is CASSEGQGRRDQPQHF. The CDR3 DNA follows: TGTGCCAGCAGTGAGGGACAGGGGCGCAGGGATCAGCCCCAGCATTTT.

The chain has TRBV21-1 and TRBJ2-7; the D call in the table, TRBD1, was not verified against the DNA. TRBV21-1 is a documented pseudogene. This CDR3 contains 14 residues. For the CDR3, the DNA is TGTGCCAGCAGCAAATTGGGACAGGTCTACGAGCAGTACTTC. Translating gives CASSKLGQVYEQYF.

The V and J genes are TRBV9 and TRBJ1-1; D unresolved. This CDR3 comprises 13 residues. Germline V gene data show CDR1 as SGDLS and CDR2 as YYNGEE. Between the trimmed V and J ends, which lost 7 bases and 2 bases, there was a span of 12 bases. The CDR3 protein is CASAHGTNTEAFF. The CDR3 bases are TGTGCCAGCGCGCACGGCACTAACACTGAAGCTTTCTTT.

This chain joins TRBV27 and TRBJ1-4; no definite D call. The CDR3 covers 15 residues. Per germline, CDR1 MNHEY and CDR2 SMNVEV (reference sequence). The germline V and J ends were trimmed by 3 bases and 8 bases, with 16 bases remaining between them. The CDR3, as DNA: TGTGCCAGCAGTTTCTCGAAGGGAGGGCTCGAAAAACTGTTTTTT. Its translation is CASSFSKGGLEKLFF.

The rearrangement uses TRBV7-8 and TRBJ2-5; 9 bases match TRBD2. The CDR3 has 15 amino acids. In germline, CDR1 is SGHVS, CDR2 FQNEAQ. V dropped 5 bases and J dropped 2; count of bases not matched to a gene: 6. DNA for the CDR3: TGTGCCAGCAGCCAACTAGCGGGCCTTCAAGAGACCCAGTACTTC. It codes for CASSQLAGLQETQYF.

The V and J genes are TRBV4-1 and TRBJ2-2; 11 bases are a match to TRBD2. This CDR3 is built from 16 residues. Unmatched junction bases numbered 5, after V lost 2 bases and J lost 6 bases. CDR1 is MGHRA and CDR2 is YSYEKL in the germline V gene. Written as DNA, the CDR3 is TGCGCCAGCAGCCAACGGCTAGCGGGAGGTTCCGGGGAGCTGTTTTTT. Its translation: CASSQRLAGGSGELFF.

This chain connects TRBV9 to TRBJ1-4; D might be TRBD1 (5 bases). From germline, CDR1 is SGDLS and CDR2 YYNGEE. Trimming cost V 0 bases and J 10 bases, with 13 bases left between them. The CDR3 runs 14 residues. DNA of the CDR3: TGTGCCAGCAGCGTAGGAGGGGCAGGTGGAAAACTGTTTTTT. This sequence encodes CASSVGGAGGKLFF.

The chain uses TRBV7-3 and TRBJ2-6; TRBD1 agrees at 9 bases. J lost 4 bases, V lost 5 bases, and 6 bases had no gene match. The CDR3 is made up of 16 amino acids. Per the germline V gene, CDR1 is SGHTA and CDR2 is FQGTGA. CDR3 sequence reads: CASSARTGAGANVLTF. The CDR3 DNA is TGTGCCAGCAGCGCCCGGACAGGGGCCGGGGCCAACGTCCTGACTTTC.

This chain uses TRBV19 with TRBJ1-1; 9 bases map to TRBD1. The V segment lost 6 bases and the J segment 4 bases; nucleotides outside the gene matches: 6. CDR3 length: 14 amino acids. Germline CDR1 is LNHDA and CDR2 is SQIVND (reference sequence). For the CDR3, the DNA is TGTGCCAGTAGGACGGACAGGGGATTCACTGAAGCTTTCTTT. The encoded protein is CASRTDRGFTEAFF.

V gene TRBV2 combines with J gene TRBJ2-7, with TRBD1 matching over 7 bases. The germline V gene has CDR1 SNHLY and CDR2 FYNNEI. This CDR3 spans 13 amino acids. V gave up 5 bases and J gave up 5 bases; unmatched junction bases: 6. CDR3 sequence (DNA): TGTGCCAGCAGTTACTTCAGGGGGAACGAGCAGTACTTC. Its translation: CASSYFRGNEQYF.

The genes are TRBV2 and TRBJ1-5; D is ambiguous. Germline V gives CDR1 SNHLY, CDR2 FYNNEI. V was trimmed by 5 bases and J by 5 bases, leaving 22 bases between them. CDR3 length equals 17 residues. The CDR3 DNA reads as TGTGCCAGCAGTCCCCGATCCGGCGGGTATAATCATCAGCCCCAGCATTTT. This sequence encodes CASSPRSGGYNHQPQHF. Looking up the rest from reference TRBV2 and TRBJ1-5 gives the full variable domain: EPEVTQTPSHQVTQMGQEVILRCVPISNHLYFYWYRQILGQKVEFLVSFYNNEISEKSEIFDDQFSVERPDGSNFTLKIRSTKLEDSAMYFCASSPRSGGYNHQPQHFGDGTRLSIL.

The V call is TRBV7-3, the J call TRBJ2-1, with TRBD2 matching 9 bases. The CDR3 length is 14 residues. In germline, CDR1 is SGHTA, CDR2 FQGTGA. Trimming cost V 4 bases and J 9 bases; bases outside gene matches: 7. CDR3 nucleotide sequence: TGTGCCAGCAGCTCCCTGGGGCGGGAGGGTGAGCAGTTCTTC. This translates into CASSSLGREGEQFF.

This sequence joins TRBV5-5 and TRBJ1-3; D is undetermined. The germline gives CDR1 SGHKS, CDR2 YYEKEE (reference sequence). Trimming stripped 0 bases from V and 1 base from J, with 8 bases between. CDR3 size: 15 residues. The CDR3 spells CASSLAAGSGNTIYF. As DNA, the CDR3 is TGTGCCAGCAGCTTGGCCGCGGGGTCTGGAAACACCATATATTTT.

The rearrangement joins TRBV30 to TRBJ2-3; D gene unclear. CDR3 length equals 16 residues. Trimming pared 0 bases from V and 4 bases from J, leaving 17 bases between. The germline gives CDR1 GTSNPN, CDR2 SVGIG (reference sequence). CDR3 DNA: TGTGCCTGGAGTGTAGGGTCCAGCAGTGTCTCAGATACGCAGTATTTT. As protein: CAWSVGSSSVSDTQYF. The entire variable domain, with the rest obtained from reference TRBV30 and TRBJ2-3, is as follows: SQTIHQWPATLVQPVGSPLSLECTVEGTSNPNLYWYRQAAGRGLQLLFYSVGIGQISSEVPQNLSASRPQDRQFILSSKKLLLSDSGFYLCAWSVGSSSVSDTQYFGPGTRLTVL.

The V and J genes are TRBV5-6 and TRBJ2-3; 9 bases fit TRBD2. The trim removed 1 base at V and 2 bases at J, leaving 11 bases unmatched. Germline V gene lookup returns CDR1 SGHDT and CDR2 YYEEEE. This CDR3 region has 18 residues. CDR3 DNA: TGTGCCAGCAGCTTGTACCGCGGGACTAGCATTTCCACAGATACGCAGTATTTT. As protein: CASSLYRGTSISTDTQYF.

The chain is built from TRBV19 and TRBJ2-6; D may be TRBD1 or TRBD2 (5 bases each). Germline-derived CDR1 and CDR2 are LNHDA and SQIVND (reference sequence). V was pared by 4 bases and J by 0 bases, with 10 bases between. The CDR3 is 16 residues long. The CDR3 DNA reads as TGTGCCAGTAGTAGGGACGTAAACTCTGGGGCCAACGTCCTGACTTTC. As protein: CASSRDVNSGANVLTF.

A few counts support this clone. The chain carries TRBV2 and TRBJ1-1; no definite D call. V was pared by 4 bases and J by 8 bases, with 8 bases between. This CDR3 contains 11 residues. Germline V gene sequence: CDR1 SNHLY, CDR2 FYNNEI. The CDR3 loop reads CASSAELEAFF. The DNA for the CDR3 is TGTGCCAGCAGTGCGGAACTAGAAGCTTTCTTT.